The 20 T cell receptor beta chains below all came from one sample that was sequenced in a study of technical replicates of blood from a handful of donors (dated by TCRdb to about 2017). The method was the immunoSEQ multiplex PCR assay. As stored in TCRdb, this immuneACCESS dataset retains in-frame rearrangements with V and J assigned. A fraction of the clones does not appear; measured against another copy, unresolved V genes explain less than half of the discrepancy, and the remainder lacks a known reason. The sample yields 15,000 or so clones; roughly 84% were counted once. The ten largest clones take up roughly a tenth of the sample. Sequenced material: PBMCs. The source of these receptors is a human donor in good health.

The J gene is TRBJ2-3, the V gene TRBV6-4, with TRBD2 as a possible D gene (6 bases). Trimming removed 3 bases from V and 0 bases from J, with 10 bases in between. CDR3 length: 15 amino acids. From germline, CDR1 is MRHNA and CDR2 SNTAGT. Written as DNA, the CDR3 is TGTGCCAGCAGTGATTTCGGGACTAGCACAGATACGCAGTATTTT. Its protein product is CASSDFGTSTDTQYF.

This clone is a singleton in its sample. The gene calls are TRBV11-2 and TRBJ2-7; D ambiguous. V lost 0 bases and J lost 6, with 12 bases in between. CDR3 size: 14 residues. CDR1 and CDR2 from the germline V gene are SGHAT and FQNNGV. Written as DNA, the CDR3 is TGTGCCAGCAGCTTAGAGTCCAGGCTCGGCGAGCAGTACTTC. Translation: CASSLESRLGEQYF.

This chain connects TRBV28 to TRBJ1-1; 8 bases align to TRBD1. The junction had 4 bases not matched to a gene; V was cut back by 6 bases and J by 4 bases. Germline lookup yields CDR1 MDHEN and CDR2 SYDVKM. The CDR3 covers 13 residues. In nucleotides, the CDR3 is TGTGCCAGCAGCCCCGGACAGGGCACTGAAGCTTTCTTT. Residues: CASSPGQGTEAFF.

The genes are TRBV5-5 and TRBJ1-2, with TRBD1 identical over 11 bases. CDR3 size: 13 residues. Germline V lookup: CDR1 SGHKS, CDR2 YYEKEE (reference sequence). Losses at the gene ends were 4 bases for V and 7 bases for J; bases not matched to a gene: 3. As DNA, the CDR3 is TGTGCCAGCAGCCTGGGACAGGGGGGTGGCTACACCTTC. This translates into CASSLGQGGGYTF.

This clone was detected only a few times. The chain uses TRBV7-7 and TRBJ2-1; 7 bases are shared with TRBD1. Unmatched junction bases numbered 7, after V lost 5 bases and J lost 0 bases. The germline V gene has CDR1 SSHAT and CDR2 FNYEAQ (reference sequence). This CDR3 contains 16 residues. The CDR3 sequence: CASSHGQDSSYNEQFF. For the CDR3, the DNA is TGTGCCAGCAGCCACGGACAGGACAGCTCCTACAATGAGCAGTTCTTC.

This rearrangement joins TRBV30 to TRBJ2-5; TRBD2 matches 13 bases. The CDR3 is 14 residues long. Germline CDR1 GTSNPN, CDR2 SVGIG (reference sequence). V gave up 5 bases and J gave up 5 bases; unmatched junction bases: 5. The CDR3 coding sequence is TGTGCCTGGCAGGGACTAGCGGGAAGGGAGACCCAGTACTTC. Its protein product is CAWQGLAGRETQYF.

The rearrangement joins TRBV10-2 to TRBJ2-3, with 12 bases aligning to TRBD2. This CDR3 spans 18 amino acids. V gave up 0 bases and J gave up 0 bases; unmatched junction bases: 4. Germline assignment: CDR1 WSHSY and CDR2 SAAADI. The CDR3 region has the DNA TGCGCCAGCAGTGAGTCGGCCGGACTAGCGGGGAGCACAGATACGCAGTATTTT. Protein product: CASSESAGLAGSTDTQYF.

This clone was seen only once. The rearrangement uses TRBV30 and TRBJ2-5, with D possibly TRBD2 on 5 matching bases. Trimming shortened V by 3 bases and J by 1 base, and 9 bases separated the two germline ends. Germline loops: CDR1 GTSNPN, CDR2 SVGIG (reference sequence). The CDR3 contains 13 residues. Here the CDR3 reads CAWSRSGQETQYF. CDR3 bases: TGTGCCTGGAGCAGAAGCGGCCAAGAGACCCAGTACTTC.

The rearrangement joins TRBV27 to TRBJ2-1, with TRBD2 matching over 11 bases. This CDR3 spans 15 amino acids. V gave up 4 bases and J gave up 10 bases; unmatched junction bases: 9. Germline loops: CDR1 MNHEY, CDR2 SMNVEV (reference sequence). CDR3 loop: CASSWPSSGRHEQFF. Written as DNA, the CDR3 is TGTGCCAGCAGTTGGCCCTCTAGCGGGAGGCACGAGCAGTTCTTC.

The genes are TRBV6-1 and TRBJ1-5, with TRBD1 identical over 9 bases. V gave up 7 bases and J gave up 6 bases; unmatched junction bases: 10. CDR3 length: 15 residues. From germline, CDR1 is MNHNS and CDR2 SASEGT. CDR3 coding DNA: TGTGCCAGCACCCCTGGACAGGGGTTAAGTCAGCCCCAGCATTTT. It yields the protein CASTPGQGLSQPQHF.

This chain joins TRBV27 and TRBJ1-4, with TRBD1 as a possible D gene (5 bases). Germline V gene lookup returns CDR1 MNHEY and CDR2 SMNVEV (reference sequence). V lost 2 bases, J lost 8 bases, and 15 bases lay in between. The CDR3 sequence is 15 residues long. The CDR3 sequence is CASSLAGVLAEKLFF. Here the CDR3 DNA reads TGTGCCAGCAGTTTAGCGGGGGTCCTAGCGGAAAAACTGTTTTTT. Combining the CDR3 with reference TRBV27 and TRBJ1-4 gives the whole variable domain EAQVTQNPRYLITVTGKKLTVTCSQNMNHEYMSWYRQDPGLGLRQIYYSMNVEVTDKGDVPEGYKVSRKEKRNFPLILESPSPNQTSLYFCASSLAGVLAEKLFFGSGTQLSVL.

V usage is TRBV27 and J usage is TRBJ2-5, with 11 bases identical to TRBD2. The CDR3 runs 16 residues. Trimming cost V 5 bases and J 9 bases; bases outside gene matches: 14. Germline V gene lookup returns CDR1 MNHEY and CDR2 SMNVEV (reference sequence). The CDR3 is CASSPPGLADKVAQYF. CDR3 bases: TGTGCCAGCAGTCCCCCGGGACTAGCGGACAAGGTGGCCCAGTACTTC.

The J gene is TRBJ1-1, the V gene TRBV30; 8 bases agree with TRBD1. The CDR3 length is 14 residues. V was pared by 0 bases and J by 3 bases, with 3 bases of the junction left unmatched. CDR1 is GTSNPN, CDR2 SVGIG, per germline (reference sequence). As DNA, the CDR3 is TGTGCCTGGAGTGTGACAGGGGCGGACACTGAAGCTTTCTTT. Amino acid sequence: CAWSVTGADTEAFF.

The J gene is TRBJ2-7, the V gene TRBV5-1; 8 nucleotides line up with TRBD2. V gave up 1 base and J gave up 5 bases; unmatched junction bases: 8. CDR1 SGHRS and CDR2 YFSETQ come from the germline V gene. The CDR3 consists of 15 residues. DNA for the CDR3: TGCGCCAGCAGCTTGACTAGCGGCCTGTCCGACGAGCAGTACTTC. Its protein is CASSLTSGLSDEQYF.

CDR3 sequence reads: CASKARWGTEGPSYTGELFF. In DNA form, the CDR3 reads TGTGCCAGCAAAGCGCGGTGGGGGACAGAGGGGCCTTCTTACACCGGGGAGCTGTTTTTT. This chain links TRBV21-1 with TRBJ2-2; the table's D gene call, TRBD1, was not cross checked with the DNA. TRBV21-1 is marked as a pseudogene. The CDR3 is 20 amino acids.

The chain joins TRBV14 to TRBJ2-1, with 7 bases matching TRBD2. V gave up 4 bases and J gave up 8 bases; unmatched junction bases: 5. Germline CDR1 and CDR2: SGHDN and FVKESK. There are 13 residues in the CDR3. The CDR3 protein is CASSPASGDEQFF. The CDR3, as DNA: TGTGCCAGCAGCCCTGCTAGCGGCGATGAGCAGTTCTTC.

The chain is built from TRBV27 and TRBJ2-1, with 9 positions matching TRBD1. This CDR3 has 15 residues. The trim removed 5 bases at V and 2 bases at J, leaving 4 bases unmatched. Germline loops: CDR1 MNHEY, CDR2 SMNVEV (reference sequence). The CDR3 DNA sequence: TGTGCCAGCAGTGTCGGGACAGGGCCCTACAATGAGCAGTTCTTC. Its translation: CASSVGTGPYNEQFF.

The V call is TRBV19, the J call TRBJ1-2, with 9 bases that match TRBD1. CDR1 is LNHDA, CDR2 SQIVND, per germline (reference sequence). This CDR3 spans 14 amino acids. The V gene end was trimmed by 5 bases and the J gene end by 8 bases; junction bases not matched to a gene: 9. CDR3 coding DNA: TGTGCCAGTAGTGGATCACAGGGGGCGGGCGGCTACACCTTC. Translation: CASSGSQGAGGYTF.

The chain has TRBV7-6 and TRBJ2-1; 11 positions agree with TRBD2. The V and J ends lost 5 bases and 5 bases, in that order; junction bases with no gene match: 8. The germline gives CDR1 SGHVS, CDR2 FNYEAQ. This CDR3 is 16 amino acids long. The CDR3 protein is CASSDLAGGPHNEQFF. CDR3 nucleotides: TGTGCCAGCAGCGACCTAGCGGGAGGACCCCACAATGAGCAGTTCTTC. The complete variable domain, with remaining parts taken from reference TRBV7-6 and TRBJ2-1, reads GAGVSQSPRYKVTKRGQDVALRCDPISGHVSLYWYRQALGQGPEFLTYFNYEAQQDKSGLPNDRFSAERPEGSISTLTIQRTEQRDSAMYRCASSDLAGGPHNEQFFGPGTRLTVL.

This clone was found a few times. The chain couples TRBV7-9 to TRBJ2-1, with D tentatively TRBD1 (5 bases). The germline gives CDR1 SEHNR, CDR2 FQNEAQ (reference sequence). CDR3 length: 14 amino acids. V dropped 3 bases and J dropped 8 bases, with 14 bases sitting between them. CDR3: CASSFRVSNDEQFF. Written as DNA, the CDR3 is TGTGCCAGCAGCTTCAGGGTTAGCAACGATGAGCAGTTCTTC. Looking up the rest from reference TRBV7-9 and TRBJ2-1 gives the full variable domain: DTGVSQNPRHKITKRGQNVTFRCDPISEHNRLYWYRQTLGQGPEFLTYFQNEAQLEKSRLLSDRFSAERPKGSFSTLEIQRTEQGDSAMYLCASSFRVSNDEQFFGPGTRLTVL.